In this sample, the clone carrying this T cell receptor beta chain turned up once. Its antigen remains unknown. CDR1 and CDR2 (germline): SNHLY, FYNNEI. This CDR3 spans 12 amino acids. Trimming cost V 7 bases and J 4 bases, with 10 bases left between them. The data were taken from a study of blood T cells in healthy people across ages. Study outcomes and limitations: When one million T cells were used, diversity estimates were thought to be underestimates.

Using a J-beta primer mix together with a sample-barcoded 5' primer, a second PCR was run for about 7 to 12 cycles. MiXCR, applied by TCRdb to the 5' RACE reads, yields one record per CDR3 protein. The data contain hundreds of thousands of distinct CDR3 sequences, 55% to 65% of them singletons. Each sample yielded at least 6 micrograms of PBMC total RNA. The sequencing sample was made of blood. This receptor was identified in a man between 25 and 39 years old in good health. This chain uses TRBV2 with TRBJ1-2; the D is unclear. CDR3 sequence reads: CASTDKGYGYTF. For the CDR3, the DNA is TGTGCCAGCACCGACAAGGGCTATGGCTACACCTTC.